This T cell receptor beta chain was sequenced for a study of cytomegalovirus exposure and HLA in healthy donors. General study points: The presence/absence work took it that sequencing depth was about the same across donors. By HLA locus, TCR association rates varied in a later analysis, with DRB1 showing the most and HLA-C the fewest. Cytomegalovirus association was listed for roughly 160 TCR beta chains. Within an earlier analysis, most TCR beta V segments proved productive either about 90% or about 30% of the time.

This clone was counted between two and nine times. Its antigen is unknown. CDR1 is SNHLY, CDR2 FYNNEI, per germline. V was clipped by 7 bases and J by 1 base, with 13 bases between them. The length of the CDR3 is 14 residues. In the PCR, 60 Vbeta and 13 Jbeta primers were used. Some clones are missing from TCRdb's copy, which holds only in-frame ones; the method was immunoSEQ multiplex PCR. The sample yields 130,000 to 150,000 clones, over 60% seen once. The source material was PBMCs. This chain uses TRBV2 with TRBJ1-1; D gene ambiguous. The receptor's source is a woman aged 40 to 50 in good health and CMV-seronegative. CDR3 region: CASNPTEGNTEAFF. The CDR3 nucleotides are TGTGCCAGCAACCCAACTGAGGGGAACACTGAAGCTTTCTTT.